These 7 T cell receptor beta chains came from one sample sequenced in a study of cytomegalovirus exposure and HLA in healthy donors. The study ran its PCR with 60 Vbeta and 13 Jbeta primers. The protocol was immunoSEQ multiplex PCR, while the TCRdb copy is restricted to in-frame clones and leaves out a portion. The profile covers some 130,000 clones, with 70% to 80% appearing a single time and around 2% taken by the ten largest. Sequences were obtained from PBMCs. Receptors were obtained from a man younger than 45 in good health and CMV-seronegative.

Only a few counts were recorded for this clone. V and J are TRBV7-3 and TRBJ2-6; D not certain. The germline V gene encodes CDR1 SGHTA and CDR2 FQGTGA. V was clipped by 2 bases and J by 0 bases, with 5 bases between them. The CDR3 sequence is 15 residues long. The chain's CDR3 is CASSLLPSGANVLTF. The CDR3 bases are TGTGCCAGCAGCTTACTTCCCTCTGGGGCCAACGTCCTGACTTTC.

This clone turned up a few times. The rearrangement joins TRBV9 to TRBJ2-2; 11 bases are shared with TRBD2. J lost 4 bases, V lost 0 bases, and 2 bases had no gene match. This CDR3 is built from 16 residues. CDR1 and CDR2 from the germline V gene are SGDLS and YYNGEE. The CDR3 nucleotides are TGTGCCAGCAGCGTAGGGGGGACTAGCGGCACCGGGGAGCTGTTTTTT. Protein sequence: CASSVGGTSGTGELFF.

This clone has just a few counts. V gene TRBV5-1 combines with J gene TRBJ1-4; D perhaps matches TRBD1 (5 bases). From germline, CDR1 is SGHRS and CDR2 YFSETQ. V was cut by 5 bases and J by 0 bases, with 11 bases left in between. This CDR3 is 15 amino acids long. CDR3 residues: CASSPDIATNEKLFF. DNA for the CDR3: TGCGCCAGCAGTCCGGACATTGCAACTAATGAAAAACTGTTTTTT.

The chain couples TRBV28 to TRBJ2-3, with 7 bases that match TRBD1. This CDR3 comprises 19 residues. Germline trimming cut 3 bases from V and 0 bases from J; bases unmatched to any gene: 15. The germline gives CDR1 MDHEN, CDR2 SYDVKM. This CDR3 is CASSLGVGQPQRSTDTQYF. The CDR3 nucleotides read TGTGCCAGCAGTTTGGGTGTGGGACAGCCTCAGCGAAGCACAGATACGCAGTATTTT. The variable domain in full, completed from reference TRBV28 and TRBJ2-3, reads DVKVTQSSRYLVKRTGEKVFLECVQDMDHENMFWYRQDPGLGLRLIYFSYDVKMKEKGDIPEGYSVSREKKERFSLILESASTNQTSMYLCASSLGVGQPQRSTDTQYFGPGTRLTVL.

This clone was seen only a few times. The V call is TRBV10-3, the J call TRBJ2-1; D is unclear. Trimming left V 6 bases short and J 10 bases short, with 10 bases between. Germline assignment: CDR1 ENHRY and CDR2 SYGVKD. The CDR3 has 11 amino acids. In DNA, the CDR3 is TGTGCCATCAGGTCCAACGGGGAGCAGTTCTTC. Protein sequence: CAIRSNGEQFF.

V and J are TRBV28 and TRBJ1-2, with unresolved D. Germline CDR1 MDHEN, CDR2 SYDVKM. V dropped 2 bases and J dropped 10 bases, with 11 bases sitting between them. The CDR3 runs to 12 residues. The CDR3 coding sequence is TGTGCCAGCAGTTTAGCGGGTCCAAACTACACCTTC. This translates into CASSLAGPNYTF.

The rearrangement joins TRBV18 to TRBJ1-1, with a weak D call TRBD1 (5 bases). The length of the CDR3 is 14 residues. Germline V gene lookup returns CDR1 KGHSH and CDR2 LQKENI. Trimming cost V 4 bases and J 4 bases, with 13 bases left between them. In nucleotides, the CDR3 is TGTGCCAGCTCACGTGTCGGGGGGACCACTGAAGCTTTCTTT. Translated: CASSRVGGTTEAFF. Full variable domain (remainder filled in from reference TRBV18 and TRBJ1-1): NAGVMQNPRHLVRRRGQEARLRCSPMKGHSHVYWYRQLPEEGLKFMVYLQKENIIDESGMPKERFSAEFPKEGPSILRIQQVVRGDSAAYFCASSRVGGTTEAFFGQGTRLTVV.